This T cell receptor beta chain originates from a study of blood T cell repertoires in COVID-19. Study-wide context: Sites in the United States, Italy and Spain provided acute and convalescent COVID-19 samples. Sources were T cells, B-cell-depleted T cells, or PBMCs; the material itself was cDNA or gDNA.

The CDR3 totals 14 residues. Trimming took 8 bases from V and 5 from J; bases not matched to a gene: 9. Germline V gives CDR1 LNHDA, CDR2 SQIVND (reference sequence). In the original analysis: Amplification of reference gene primers was used by the study to estimate nucleated cell counts. Profiled with immunoSEQ multiplex PCR; TCRdb holds only in-frame clones, not every one. Clone size and the V and J calls come from that table; the DNA yielded D and trimming. The sample yields under 200,000 clones, approximately 87% seen once. The source material was peripheral blood. This clonotype was sampled from a man aged 35 to 55 with active or convalescent COVID-19. This chain uses TRBV19 with TRBJ1-1, with 9 bases that match TRBD1. The CDR3 sequence: CASELRQGVTEAFF. CDR3 sequence (DNA): TGTGCCAGTGAGCTAAGACAGGGGGTGACTGAAGCTTTCTTT.